The 23 T cell receptor beta chains listed next were all sequenced from one sample in a study of T cells in Graves' hyperthyroidism and ophthalmopathy. Amplified TCR beta CDR3 regions derived from RNA transcripts. HTBI primers drove first-round RT-PCR of the TCR CDR3. TCRdb reprocessed the multiplex PCR reads via MiXCR and lists one record per CDR3 protein. The sample consists of roughly 250,000 distinct CDR3 sequences, roughly 15% of them appearing once. Sequences were obtained from blood. These receptor sequences come from a woman aged 40 to 50 with Graves' hyperthyroidism that later progressed to Graves' ophthalmopathy.

This clonotype was recorded many times. This chain joins TRBV6-1 and TRBJ2-2, with 9 bases matching TRBD2. The V and J ends lost 6 bases and 4 bases, in that order; junction bases with no gene match: 0. CDR1 is MNHNS and CDR2 is SASEGT in the germline V gene. This CDR3 has 13 residues. CDR3 in DNA: TGTGCCAGCAGGACTAGCGGCACCGGGGAGCTGTTTTTT. This translates into CASRTSGTGELFF.

This clonotype has ten or more counts. The gene calls are TRBV6-2 or TRBV6-3 and TRBJ2-1; D might be TRBD2 (7 bases). CDR1 MNHEY and CDR2 SVGEGT come from the germline V gene. The V gene lost 6 bases and the J gene lost 4 bases, with 13 bases spanning the gap. The length of the CDR3 is 14 residues. CDR3 residues: CASSDRRGYNEQFF. CDR3 coding DNA: TGTGCCAGCAGCGACAGGCGGGGGTACAATGAGCAGTTCTTC.

This clonotype came up a few times. This chain links TRBV6-1 with TRBJ2-2, with TRBD1 matching 10 bases. J gave up 5 bases and V 0 bases, and 3 bases lay outside the gene matches. This CDR3 has 16 amino acids. Germline CDR1 reads MNHNS; CDR2 reads SASEGT. CDR3 loop: CASSEAPGQGTGELFF. The CDR3 DNA is TGTGCCAGCAGTGAAGCCCCGGGACAGGGGACCGGGGAGCTGTTTTTT.

This clonotype was seen at least ten times. This chain uses TRBV12-3 or TRBV12-4 with TRBJ1-6; no firm D call. Deletions cut 6 bases from V and 9 bases from J, with 15 bases between. CDR3 length: 14 residues. CDR3 nucleotide sequence: TGTGCCAGCAGACCTTCTCCAGAGCGTTCACCCCTCCACTTT. This encodes CASRPSPERSPLHF.

Many counts were recorded for this clonotype. The V call is TRBV19, the J call TRBJ2-3, with 8 bases fitting TRBD2. CDR1 is LNHDA and CDR2 is SQIVND in the germline V gene (reference sequence). There are 14 residues in the CDR3. J lost 0 bases, V lost 6 bases, and 2 bases had no gene match. CDR3 nucleotides: TGTGCCAGTAGCGCTAGCGGGAGCACAGATACGCAGTATTTT. It translates to CASSASGSTDTQYF.

Comments on this clonotype: A much larger clone differs by one base, so this may be a read error. The J gene is TRBJ2-1, the V gene TRBV30; TRBD1 aligns across 9 bases. Germline CDR1 is GTSNPN and CDR2 is SVGIG (reference sequence). The CDR3 consists of 14 residues. Written as DNA, the CDR3 is TGTGCCTGGAGCACAGGGGGCCCCTACAATGAGAAGTTCTTC. Its protein is CAWSTGGPYNEKFF.

The chain recombines TRBV4-2 with TRBJ2-3; D remains ambiguous. Germline CDR1 is LGHNA and CDR2 is YNFKEQ. V was clipped by 0 bases and J by 6 bases, with 16 bases between them. The CDR3 is 16 residues long. DNA of the CDR3: TGTGCCAGCAGCCAAGATTGGCCCCCATATGATGATACGCAGTATTTT. Residues: CASSQDWPPYDDTQYF.

This clonotype was recorded a few times. The chain has TRBV5-4 and TRBJ2-1; 7 nucleotides line up with TRBD2. Germline V gives CDR1 SGHNT, CDR2 YYREEE (reference sequence). CDR3 length equals 15 residues. V lost 2 bases to trimming and J lost 5 bases; unmatched junction nucleotides: 7. CDR3 residues: CASSLRLAENNEQFF. DNA for the CDR3: TGTGCCAGCAGCTTAAGGCTAGCGGAAAACAATGAGCAGTTCTTC.

This clonotype was counted many times. The chain combines TRBV27 with TRBJ2-5, with D perhaps TRBD1 or TRBD2 (5 bases each). The germline gives CDR1 MNHEY, CDR2 SMNVEV (reference sequence). V lost 2 bases to trimming and J lost 5 bases, with 21 bases between them. The CDR3 runs 17 residues. The CDR3 nucleotides are TGTGCCAGCAGTTTAGGGTGGGGCGAGGCTAGCACGGAGACCCAGTACTTC. This sequence encodes CASSLGWGEASTETQYF.

This clonotype showed up many times. The chain employs TRBV20-1 and TRBJ2-7; 8 nucleotides agree with TRBD1. Trimming removed 6 bases from V and 5 bases from J; junction bases left unmatched: 12. Germline assignment: CDR1 DFQATT and CDR2 SNEGSKA (reference sequence). The CDR3 runs to 14 residues. The CDR3 bases are TGCAGTGCAGTCACCAGGACAGGGTCGGACGAGCAGTACTTC. It encodes CSAVTRTGSDEQYF.

The rearrangement joins TRBV6-5 to TRBJ1-6, with 8 bases matching TRBD1. The junction had 4 bases not matched to a gene; V was cut back by 0 bases and J by 9 bases. CDR3 length: 15 residues. Germline V gene lookup returns CDR1 MNHEY and CDR2 SVGAGI. CDR3 protein: CASSYSYRGGSPLHF. DNA for the CDR3: TGTGCCAGCAGTTACTCCTACAGGGGGGGTTCACCCCTCCACTTT.

The rearrangement uses TRBV27 and TRBJ1-4; tentative D call: TRBD1 (6 bases). With 6 bases removed from V and 13 bases from J, the gap between germline ends came to 24 bases. CDR1 is MNHEY, CDR2 SMNVEV, per germline (reference sequence). CDR3 length: 15 amino acids. DNA for the CDR3: TGTGCCAGCAGCCCAACCCCCGGGGGGCTCGGAGGACTGTTTTTT. This translates into CASSPTPGGLGGLFF.

This clonotype was seen at least ten times. The rearrangement joins TRBV20-1 to TRBJ2-3; possibly TRBD1 or TRBD2 for D (5 bases each). V was trimmed by 2 bases and J by 0 bases, leaving 9 bases between them. The germline CDR1 and CDR2 sequences are DFQATT and SNEGSKA (reference sequence). This CDR3 is 14 amino acids long. CDR3 in DNA: TGCAGTGCTAGAAGGGGACCGAGCACAGATACGCAGTATTTT. This translates into CSARRGPSTDTQYF.

This clonotype was recorded at least ten times. The chain recombines TRBV28 with TRBJ1-1; D is possibly TRBD1 (6 bases). Germline assignment: CDR1 MDHEN and CDR2 SYDVKM. Between the trimmed V and J ends, which lost 7 bases and 6 bases, there was a span of 15 bases. The CDR3 covers 13 residues. The CDR3 DNA is TGTGCCAGCAAAGTTCAGGGGCCGCCTGAAGCTTTCTTT. This gives the protein CASKVQGPPEAFF.

This chain links TRBV15 with TRBJ2-7; 13 bases agree with TRBD2. The CDR3 runs 18 residues. V was clipped by 3 bases and J by 2 bases; unmatched bases: 10. Germline loops: CDR1 LNHNV, CDR2 YYDKDF (reference sequence). The CDR3 sequence is CATSRDRLAGGGPYEQYF. CDR3 DNA: TGTGCCACCAGCAGGGACAGACTAGCGGGAGGTGGGCCCTACGAGCAGTACTTC.

At least ten counts were recorded for this clonotype. The rearrangement links TRBV20-1 to TRBJ1-1, with 7 bases matching TRBD1. The CDR3 loop spans 14 amino acids. The germline gives CDR1 DFQATT, CDR2 SNEGSKA (reference sequence). In DNA, the CDR3 is TGCACTAGTCCGGGACAGCAGATGAACACTGAAGCTTTCTTT. This translates into CTSPGQQMNTEAFF.

This clonotype has at least ten counts. This chain links TRBV20-1 with TRBJ2-7, with 8 positions matching TRBD2. J lost 6 bases, V lost 0 bases, and 7 bases had no gene match. This CDR3 contains 14 residues. CDR1 and CDR2 (germline): DFQATT, SNEGSKA (reference sequence). Here the CDR3 reads CSAREPGRGPEQYF. CDR3 in DNA: TGCAGTGCTAGAGAGCCCGGGAGGGGACCCGAGCAGTACTTC.

This clonotype was seen at least ten times. The rearrangement joins TRBV12-3 or TRBV12-4 to TRBJ2-7; possible D gene TRBD2, 6 bases. Trimming took 3 bases from V and 1 from J, leaving 13 bases between them. The CDR3 length is 15 residues. The CDR3 sequence: CASSFGGIASYEQYF. CDR3 nucleotide sequence: TGTGCCAGCAGTTTTGGCGGGATTGCGTCCTACGAGCAGTACTTC.

The sample holds many counts of this clonotype. The rearrangement uses TRBV7-2 and TRBJ2-3; D is unclear. The CDR3 consists of 13 residues. V was pared by 4 bases and J by 6 bases, with 11 bases between. In germline, CDR1 is SGHTA, CDR2 FQGNSA. The chain's CDR3 is CASSSTQEDTQYF. The CDR3 coding sequence is TGTGCCAGCAGCTCCACCCAGGAGGATACGCAGTATTTT.

The table lists this clonotype with many counts. The chain recombines TRBV7-9 with TRBJ2-1; 8 nucleotides line up with TRBD2. The CDR3 is 16 residues long. With 5 bases clipped from V and 7 bases from J, the junction kept 13 bases outside the gene matches. The germline V gene encodes CDR1 SEHNR and CDR2 FQNEAQ (reference sequence). The CDR3 DNA reads TGTGCCAGCAGCCTCCGACTAGCGTACGAGGGAAATGAGCAGTTCTTC. It encodes CASSLRLAYEGNEQFF.

This clonotype was observed many times. The chain combines TRBV12-5 with TRBJ2-7; 13 bases fit TRBD2. V was pared by 9 bases and J by 0 bases, with 8 bases of the junction left unmatched. CDR1 and CDR2 from the germline V gene are LGHNT and FRNRAP. This CDR3 has 16 residues. Here the CDR3 DNA reads TGTGCTAGCTTGGGGACTAGCGGGGAGAGCTCCTACGAGCAGTACTTC. Amino acids: CASLGTSGESSYEQYF.

The chain employs TRBV6-4 and TRBJ2-1; TRBD2 matches 9 bases. CDR3 length: 15 residues. V lost 3 bases and J lost 9; bases outside the gene matches: 9. Germline CDR1 and CDR2: MRHNA and SNTAGT. The CDR3, as DNA: TGTGCCAGCAGTGATGGCGGGAGGGCCACTGGTGAGCAGTTCTTC. This gives the protein CASSDGGRATGEQFF.

This clonotype was counted many times. The chain combines TRBV11-2 with TRBJ1-5, with 9 bases that match TRBD1. The CDR3 consists of 15 residues. Germline values: CDR1 SGHAT, CDR2 FQNNGV. The V gene end was trimmed by 1 base and the J gene end by 3 bases; junction bases not matched to a gene: 1. In nucleotides, the CDR3 is TGTGCCAGCAGCTTAGGGGACAGGGTCAATCAGCCCCAGCATTTT. Encoded protein: CASSLGDRVNQPQHF.